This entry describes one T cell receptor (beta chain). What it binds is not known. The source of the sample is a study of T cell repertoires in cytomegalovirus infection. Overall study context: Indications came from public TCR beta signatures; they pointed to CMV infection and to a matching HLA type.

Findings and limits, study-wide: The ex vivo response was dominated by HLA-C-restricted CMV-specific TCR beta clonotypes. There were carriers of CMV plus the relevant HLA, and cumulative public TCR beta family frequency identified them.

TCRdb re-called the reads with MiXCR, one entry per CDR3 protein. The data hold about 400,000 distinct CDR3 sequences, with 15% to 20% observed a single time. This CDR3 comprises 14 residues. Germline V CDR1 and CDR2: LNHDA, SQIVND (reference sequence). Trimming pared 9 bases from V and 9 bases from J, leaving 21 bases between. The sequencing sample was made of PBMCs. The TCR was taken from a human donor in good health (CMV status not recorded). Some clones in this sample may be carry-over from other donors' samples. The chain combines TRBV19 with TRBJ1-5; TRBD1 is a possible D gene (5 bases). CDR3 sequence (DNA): TGTGCCAGCGGTAGGCCAGCTGGGGGTAGGCCCCAGCATTTT. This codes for CASGRPAGGRPQHF.